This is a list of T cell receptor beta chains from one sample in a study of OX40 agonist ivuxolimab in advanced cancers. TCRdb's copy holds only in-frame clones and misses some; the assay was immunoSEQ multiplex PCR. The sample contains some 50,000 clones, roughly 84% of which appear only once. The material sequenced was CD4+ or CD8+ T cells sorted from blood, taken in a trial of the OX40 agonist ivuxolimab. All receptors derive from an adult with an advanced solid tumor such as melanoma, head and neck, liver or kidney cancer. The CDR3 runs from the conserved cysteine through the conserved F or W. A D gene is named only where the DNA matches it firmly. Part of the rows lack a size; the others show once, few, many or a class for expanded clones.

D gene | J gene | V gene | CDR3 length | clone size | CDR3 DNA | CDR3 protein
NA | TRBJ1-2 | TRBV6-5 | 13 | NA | TGTGCCAGCAGTTACTCGTTAGGGGGTGGCTACACCTTC | CASSYSLGGGYTF
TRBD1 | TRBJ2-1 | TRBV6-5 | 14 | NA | TGTGCCAGCACGGGGACAGGCTCCTACAATGAGCAGTTCTTC | CASTGTGSYNEQFF
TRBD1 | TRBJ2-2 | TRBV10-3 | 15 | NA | TGTGCCATCAGCGCCCGGGACAGCAACACCGGGGAGCTGTTTTTT | CAISARDSNTGELFF
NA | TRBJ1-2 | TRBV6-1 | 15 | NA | TGTGCCAGCAGTGCTCCACCACAGGGAAACTATGGCTACACCTTC | CASSAPPQGNYGYTF
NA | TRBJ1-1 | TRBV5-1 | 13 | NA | TGCGCCAGCAGGGGGTTAGTGAACACTGAAGCTTTCTTT | CASRGLVNTEAFF
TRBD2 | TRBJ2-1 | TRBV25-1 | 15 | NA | TGTGCCAGCAGTGAGCTAGCGGGAGGTTACAATGAGCAGTTCTTC | CASSELAGGYNEQFF
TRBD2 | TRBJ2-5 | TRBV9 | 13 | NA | TGTGCCAGCAGCCCTAGCGGAATAGAGACCCAGTACTTC | CASSPSGIETQYF
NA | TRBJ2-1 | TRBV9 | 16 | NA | TGTGCCAGCAGCGTAGGTGGGGTGCTTTTAGGGGGTGAGCAGTTCTTC | CASSVGGVLLGGEQFF
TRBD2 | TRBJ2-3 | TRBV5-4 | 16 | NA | TGTGCCAGCAGCCCCGGGGGCGGGAGGTCCGCAGATACGCAGTATTTT | CASSPGGGRSADTQYF
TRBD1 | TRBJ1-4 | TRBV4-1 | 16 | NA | TGCGCCAGCAGCCAAGGGACAGGGGTGACTAATGAAAAACTGTTTTTT | CASSQGTGVTNEKLFF
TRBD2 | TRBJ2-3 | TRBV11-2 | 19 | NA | TGTGCCAGCAGCTACAGGATTGGGACTAGCGGGTCCTCACCAGATACGCAGTATTTT | CASSYRIGTSGSSPDTQYF
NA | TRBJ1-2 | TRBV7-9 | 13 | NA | TGTGCCAGCAGCTCCCGGGAGGGACGTGGCTACACCTTC | CASSSREGRGYTF
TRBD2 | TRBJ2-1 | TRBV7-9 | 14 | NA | TGTGCCAGCGGAGCGGGAGGCTCCGTTAGGGAGCAGTTCTTC | CASGAGGSVREQFF
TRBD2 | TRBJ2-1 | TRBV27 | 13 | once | TGTGCCAGCAAGCGGGACCCCGTTGGGGTGAAGTTCTTC | CASKRDPVGVKFF
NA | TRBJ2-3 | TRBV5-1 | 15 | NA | TGCGCCAGCAGCTTGCTTGGGTACAGCACAGATACGCAGTATTTT | CASSLLGYSTDTQYF
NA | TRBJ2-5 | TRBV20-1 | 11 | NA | TGCAGTGCTCCCCTTGGGGAGACCCAGTACTTC | CSAPLGETQYF
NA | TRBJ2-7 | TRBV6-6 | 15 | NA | TGTGCCAGCAGTTACTCGGAAGGACAGAACTACGAGCAGTACTTC | CASSYSEGQNYEQYF
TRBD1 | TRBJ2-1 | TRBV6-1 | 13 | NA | TGTGCCAGCAGTACGACAGGGTACAATGAGCAGTTCTTC | CASSTTGYNEQFF
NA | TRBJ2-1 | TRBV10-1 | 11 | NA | TGCGCCAGCAGTGATTTCTATGAGCAGTTCTTC | CASSDFYEQFF
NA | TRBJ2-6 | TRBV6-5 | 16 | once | TGTGCCAGCAGTTCTCAATCACAACCTGGGGCCAACGTCCTGACTTTC | CASSSQSQPGANVLTF
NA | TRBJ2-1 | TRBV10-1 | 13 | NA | TGCGCCAGCAGTGAGGCCTTCGGCTCTGAGCAGTTCTTC | CASSEAFGSEQFF
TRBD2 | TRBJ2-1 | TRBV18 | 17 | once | TGTGCCAGCTCACCACCTAAACTAGCGGGAGCCTTAGGTGAGCAGTTCTTC | CASSPPKLAGALGEQFF
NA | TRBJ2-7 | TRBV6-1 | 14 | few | TGTGCCAGCAGTGATCGATTTCAGGTTGGCGAGCAGTACTTC | CASSDRFQVGEQYF
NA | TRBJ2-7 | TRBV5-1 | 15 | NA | TGCGCCAGCAGCTTTGGGACGGGGAGCACCTACGAGCAGTACTTC | CASSFGTGSTYEQYF
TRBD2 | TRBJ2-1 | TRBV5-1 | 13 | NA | TGCGCCAGCAATGGCAGGGAGGGTCATGAGCAGTTCTTC | CASNGREGHEQFF
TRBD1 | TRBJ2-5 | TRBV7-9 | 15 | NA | TGTGCCAGCAGCTTCAGGACAGGGGGATTGGAGACCCAGTACTTC | CASSFRTGGLETQYF
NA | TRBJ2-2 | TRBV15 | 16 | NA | TGTGCCACCAGCAGAGTGGTCGGGAGACGTACCGGGGAGCTGTTTTTT | CATSRVVGRRTGELFF
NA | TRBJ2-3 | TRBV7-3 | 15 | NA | TGTGCCAGCAGCTTCACTGGGCAGAGCACAGATACGCAGTATTTT | CASSFTGQSTDTQYF
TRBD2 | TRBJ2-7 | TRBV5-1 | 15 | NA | TGCGCCAGCAGCCTCCAAGCGGGAGCCCCGGGGGAGCAGTACTTC | CASSLQAGAPGEQYF
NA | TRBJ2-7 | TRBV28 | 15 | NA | TGTGCCAGCAGGATAGGGGGGTTGGACTCCTACGAGCAGTACTTC | CASRIGGLDSYEQYF
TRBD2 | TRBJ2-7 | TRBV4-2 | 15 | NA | TGTGCCAGCAGCAACCTAGCGGGCCTCTCCTACGGGCAGTACTTC | CASSNLAGLSYGQYF
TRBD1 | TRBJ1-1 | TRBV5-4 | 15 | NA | TGTGCCAGCAGCGGACAGGGAGTTGTAGCAACTGAAGCTTTCTTT | CASSGQGVVATEAFF
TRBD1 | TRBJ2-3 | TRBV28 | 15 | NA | TGTGCCAGCAGTTTCTCGACAGGGAGCACAGATACGCAGTATTTT | CASSFSTGSTDTQYF
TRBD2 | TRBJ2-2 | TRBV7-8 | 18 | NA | TGTGCCAGCAGCTTATTGCCTCCCCCGCTAGCGGGGACCGGGGAGCTGTTTTTT | CASSLLPPPLAGTGELFF
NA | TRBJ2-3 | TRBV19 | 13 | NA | TGTGCCTGCAGTCGGTCCCGCACAGATACGCAGTATTTT | CACSRSRTDTQYF
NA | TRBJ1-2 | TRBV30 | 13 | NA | TGTGCCTGGAGTGGACAGCTTAACTATGGCTACACCTTC | CAWSGQLNYGYTF
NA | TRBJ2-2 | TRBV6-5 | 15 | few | TGTGCCAGCAGTTTGGGGGGAATGGTCACCGGGGAGCTGTTTTTT | CASSLGGMVTGELFF
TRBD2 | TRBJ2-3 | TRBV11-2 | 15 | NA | TGTGCCAGCAGCTCCCGCGGGAGGGTCCCAGATACGCAGTATTTT | CASSSRGRVPDTQYF
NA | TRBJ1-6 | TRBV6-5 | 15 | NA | TGTGCCAGCACTCGGACGGTCCCCTCTAATTCACCCCTCCACTTT | CASTRTVPSNSPLHF
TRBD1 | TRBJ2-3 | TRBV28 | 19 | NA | TGTGCCAGCAGTTCCTACCGATCCCGGGACAGGGTGGTGACAGATACGCAGTATTTT | CASSSYRSRDRVVTDTQYF